These 9 T cell receptor beta chains share one sample of origin, sequenced in a study of T cell repertoires in cytomegalovirus infection. Which antigens these TCRs recognize remains unknown. TCRdb reanalysed the reads using MiXCR and keeps one entry per CDR3 protein. Of approximately 1,000,000 distinct CDR3 sequences listed, about a third are singletons. The source was cultured CD8+ T cells from PBMCs, collected from culture after CMV antigen stimulation. These TCRs come from a human donor in good health (CMV status not recorded). Some clones in this sample may be carry-over from other donors' samples.

This chain connects TRBV15 to TRBJ2-1; D unresolved. Per the germline V gene, CDR1 is LNHNV and CDR2 is YYDKDF (reference sequence). V lost 4 bases and J 0 bases, leaving 10 bases between the germline ends. The CDR3 covers 15 residues. The CDR3 nucleotides are TGTGCCACCAGCACCCTGGGTAGCTCCTACAATGAGCAGTTCTTC. Its translation is CATSTLGSSYNEQFF.

The chain is built from TRBV6-6 and TRBJ2-1; 9 bases line up with TRBD2. The CDR3 has 16 residues. Germline CDR1 is MNHNY and CDR2 is SVGAGI (reference sequence). J lost 6 bases, V lost 4 bases, and 10 bases had no gene match. In DNA, the CDR3 is TGTGCCAGCAGTTCCTCGCGGGAGGGGCCTGCCAATGAGCAGTTCTTC. It translates to CASSSSREGPANEQFF.

The chain is built from TRBV14 and TRBJ2-7, with D hard to call. Germline V lookup: CDR1 SGHDN, CDR2 FVKESK. This CDR3 comprises 15 residues. The V end lost 0 bases, the J end lost 4 bases, and 13 bases lay between the germline ends. For the CDR3, the DNA is TGTGCCAGCAGCCAAGATTTGCGAAGCTTATACGAGCAGTACTTC. Amino acid sequence: CASSQDLRSLYEQYF.

This chain connects TRBV28 to TRBJ1-5; no clear D. The CDR3 is 14 amino acids. Per germline, CDR1 MDHEN and CDR2 SYDVKM. Trimming removed 4 bases at V and 1 base at J, with 8 bases between. The CDR3 sequence: CASSSYGSNQPQHF. In nucleotides, the CDR3 is TGTGCCAGCAGTTCCTACGGGAGCAATCAGCCCCAGCATTTT.

This clonotype was observed a few times. The chain employs TRBV12-5 and TRBJ2-7; 9 nucleotides match TRBD1. J gave up 1 base and V 4 bases, and 8 bases lay outside the gene matches. This CDR3 is 16 amino acids long. Germline V CDR1 and CDR2: LGHNT, FRNRAP. The CDR3 loop reads CASGSSPGQGSYEQYF. The CDR3 nucleotides are TGTGCTAGTGGTTCGTCTCCGGGACAGGGATCCTACGAGCAGTACTTC.

This clonotype was seen many times. The gene calls are TRBV7-2 and TRBJ2-1; D uncertain. Looked up from germline, CDR1 is SGHTA and CDR2 is FQGNSA. The CDR3 consists of 11 residues. The V end was cut by 3 bases, the J end by 9 bases, with 6 bases between. The CDR3 sequence: CASSFRSEQFF. For the CDR3, the DNA is TGTGCCAGCAGCTTCCGAAGTGAGCAGTTCTTC.

To note about this clonotype: Its ends do not fully match the called genes, so a read error is possible. The genes are TRBV27 and TRBJ2-7, with a possible D match to TRBD1 (6 bases). This CDR3 comprises 13 residues. Germline loops: CDR1 MNHEY, CDR2 SMNVEV (reference sequence). The CDR3 nucleotides read TGTGCCAGCAGTTTACAGGGGCCGTACGTGCAGTACTTC. Translation: CASSLQGPYVQYF.

The chain joins TRBV4-1 to TRBJ1-1; weak D call: TRBD1 (5 bases). The V end lost 0 bases, the J end lost 4 bases, and 12 bases lay between the germline ends. Germline loops: CDR1 MGHRA, CDR2 YSYEKL. The CDR3 runs 15 residues. The CDR3 here is CASSQDQGALTEAFF. In DNA, the CDR3 is TGCGCCAGCAGCCAAGATCAAGGGGCTCTCACTGAAGCTTTCTTT.

The chain uses TRBV28 and TRBJ2-5, with 9 bases fitting TRBD1. CDR1 and CDR2 from the germline V gene are MDHEN and SYDVKM. The V and J ends lost 4 bases and 5 bases, in that order; junction bases with no gene match: 8. The CDR3 totals 15 residues. This CDR3 reads CASSSGQGHMETQYF. In DNA, the CDR3 is TGTGCCAGCAGTTCAGGACAGGGGCATATGGAGACCCAGTACTTC.